Listed here is a single T cell receptor (beta chain). This clonotype occurred many times. Its specific antigen is unknown. No base quality information exists; no much larger clone differs at one position. CDR1 and CDR2 were assigned from the germline V gene as MGHRA and YSYEKL. Reading from cysteine to phenylalanine, the CDR3 counts 15 amino acids. The only DNA kept is the CDR3, 45 bases in frame from the first base. V is cut by 3 bases and J by 1 base, and the space between the germline ends is 12 bases. The sample comes from a study of CD8 T cells in ankylosing spondylitis (dated by TCRdb to the late 2010s). Looking at the study overall: The study profiled T cell receptor beta repertoires in healthy donors and ankylosing spondylitis patients to find disease-linked TCR variants. The full study cohort comprised around 25 ankylosing spondylitis patients and about a hundred healthy donors. Peripheral blood samples were taken, and synovial fluid was additionally collected from ankylosing spondylitis patients. The paper's findings and limits, for the study overall: The disease-linked clones had a CD8+ phenotype and were found at relatively low frequencies in peripheral blood. The disease-linked clones were reported to be significantly enriched in matched synovial fluid samples from ankylosing spondylitis patients. A TCR beta motif made up of roughly eight highly homologous amino acid variants appeared to be characteristic of blood from ankylosing spondylitis patients. Some motif variants were previously reported in synovial fluid and blood of reactive arthritis patients, suggesting common disease-initiation mechanisms.

The sequencer listed for this sample is Illumina HiSeq 2500. TCR beta libraries were prepared by quantitative 5'-RACE with molecular barcodes. From the authors' description of their analysis: A new computational method, built on a probabilistic model of VDJ rearrangement, was used to identify disease-linked TCR variants. TCRdb redid the processing of the public reads, applying fastp at Q25 and MiXCR, and retained in-frame beta chains. When rows share a CDR3 protein, they turn into one entry using the most common DNA and genes. What appears here as the V and J calls and clone size reflects TCRdb's work, not the paper's. This sample gives under 35,000 distinct CDR3 sequences in total; approximately 7.1% of them show up just once. Approximately 10% of the sample lies in the top ten.

The specimen was blood, either unsorted or a sorted T cell fraction (not recorded which). The rearrangement combines TRBV4-1 with TRBJ2-5, with the D gene call left open. The TCR was taken from a male donor with ankylosing spondylitis or in good health (not recorded which). At the DNA level, the sequence is TGCGCCAGCAGCCAGGCCCCTTCGGTCCAAGAGACCCAGTACTTC. This sequence encodes CASSQAPSVQETQYF.